The clone carrying this T cell receptor (beta chain) has only one observation. The antigen remains undetermined. This sample's treatment: some 20 received Ad26.COV2.S at low or high dose, single or two shots; 5 received placebo; per-sample allocation not given. On day 63 after the first injection, vaccine and placebo recipients gave samples. The source of the sample is a study of Ad26.COV2.S vaccination and SARS-CoV-2 variants. Study in general: Ad26.COV2.S given intramuscularly, once or twice 56 days apart.

Overall study findings and caveats: Similar non-spike TCR breadth was observed in recipients of vaccine and of placebo. A substantial breadth of spike-specific CD8+ and CD4+ T cell responses after vaccination has been reported.

Trimming stripped 4 bases from V and 4 bases from J, with 13 bases between. CDR3 length equals 14 residues. The V gene's germline CDR1 is SEHNR and CDR2 FQNEAQ (reference sequence). Method: immunoSEQ multiplex PCR; TCRdb's copy keeps in-frame clones and lacks some. The data show 300,000 to 400,000 clones, around nine tenths seen once. The source material was peripheral blood, sampled in a trial of Ad26.COV2.S vaccine versus placebo. The chain joins TRBV7-9 to TRBJ1-1, with D unclear. This sequence was found in a person between 18 and 60 years old who received the Ad26.COV2.S COVID-19 vaccine or a placebo. The CDR3: CASSSLTRGTEAFF. In DNA form, the CDR3 reads TGTGCCAGCAGCTCCCTAACACGTGGCACTGAAGCTTTCTTT.